This T cell receptor (beta chain) is drawn from a study of cytomegalovirus exposure and HLA in healthy donors (dated by TCRdb to about 2017). Some background on the complete study: According to an earlier analysis of 550 to 750 of the donors, about 179 million T cells yielded 120 million or so unique TCR beta sequences and 276 Gb of sequence data. Roughly 310 gigabases of sequencing data and roughly 90 million unique TCR sequences were included in an early release covering about 600 HLA-typed donors. Among the roughly 390 genotyped donors, about 85% belonged to the genetic ancestry cluster associated with self-reported Caucasian donors. The aim of the study was to test whether cataloging public T cell receptors could identify signatures of past pathogen exposure. Using immunosequencing, the study profiled T cell repertoires from roughly 650 subjects and related those repertoires to cytomegalovirus serostatus. A separate validation cohort of approximately 120 different subjects was used in addition to the roughly 640-subject first cohort. The study combined high-throughput TCR immunosequencing, statistical association of individual TCRs with disease status, and machine learning to predict cytomegalovirus infection status. A later analysis re-examined previously published TCR beta repertoires from 600 to 700 donors and added high-resolution HLA genotyping to investigate patterns of TCR occurrence. Rather than drawing on any new phenotypic data, the later analysis identified candidate immune exposures from TCR beta sequences and the way those sequences occurred across donors. An earlier analysis of roughly 580 of the donors used high-throughput TCR beta sequencing to judge whether each TCR beta V gene segment behaved as functional or pseudogenic. Alongside the repertoire data, information on donor age, sex, ethnicity and CMV serostatus was compiled. Genome-wide SNP genotypes for about three fifths of the roughly 670 donors were used in a later genetic analysis, which treated that subset as a discovery cohort. All discovery cohort repertoires had been generated using a single sequencing platform. HLA typing included class I and class II loci at four-digit resolution. The number of donors typed differed by locus, with about 629-640 for A, B, C, DRB1 and DQB1, around 520 for DQA1, 606 for DPA1, and over 400 for DPB1. About 5 DR-DQ haplotypes were handled as single units for association and clustering, since linkage in the cohort was strong. Among roughly 400 genotyped donors of the cohort, an average of approximately 220,000 unique TCR beta nucleotide sequences was sequenced per donor, of which about 20% were non-productive. Findings and caveats that apply to the study as a whole: A further reported finding was that TCR beta sequences accurately predicted the HLA-A and HLA-B alleles for most subjects in the first cohort. Broadly in line with IMGT annotations, most TCR beta V segments showed up in productive rearrangements about 90% or about 30% of the time in an earlier analysis of about 500 of the donors. Strong co-occurrence of HLA alleles, especially DR and DQ, made assigning TCR associations to individual alleles difficult. The presence/absence analyses assumed that sequencing depth was roughly uniform across donors, and that assumption may not be true. The authors suggested that the approach could potentially be generalized to other disease states and immunological phenotypes. Some IMGT-functional V segments, including TRBV6-2 and TRBV6-3, could not be told apart with the 87-base-pair reads, so those segments were excluded. The classifier was reported to diagnose cytomegalovirus status with high specificity and sensitivity in both the original and validation cohorts. A later analysis found that TCR association rates varied across HLA loci, with DRB1 alleles showing the most associated TCRs and HLA-C alleles the fewest. A cluster of highly shared sequence variants was judged likely to be a technical artifact of the sequencing pipeline. A later genetic analysis reported fewer N-insertions in productive TCRs among donors in an Asian-associated ancestry cluster than the 666-donor mean. An association between a missense DCLRE1C variant and V-gene and J-gene trimming of TCR beta chains was found in a later genetic analysis and replicated in an independent cohort. In a later analysis, several top co-occurrence clusters were reported to appear linked to parvovirus B19, influenza, CMV and Epstein-Barr virus. Linkage disequilibrium might explain the correlated functional status among segregating V segments, but an unknown experimental factor could not be ruled out. Because HLA typing was missing for some donors at each locus, association tests included only the typed subset. In a later analysis, HLA-associated TCR beta chains were found to be more clonally expanded and to have lower generation probabilities than equally common non-associated chains. CMV serostatus was the only immune exposure information available for the cohort. A total of about 180 TCR beta chains were listed by the study as associated with cytomegalovirus. A later analysis found that most CMV-associated TCR beta chains appeared HLA-restricted, with HLA associations seemingly driven largely by CMV exposure. Because counts were too low, 15 to 20 rarely observed V segments, including chromosome 9 orphons, were left out of the earlier analysis of several hundred of the donors. Only TCR beta chains were sequenced in this cohort, and the absence of alpha or paired-chain data limited detectable features. In vitro tests confirmed that a few of the cytomegalovirus-associated TCR beta chains recognize cytomegalovirus antigens. Across donors, most TCR sequences were observed very rarely, whereas some public TCRs were present in many individuals. Specific HLA alleles were associated with 15,000 to 20,000 TCR beta sequences at a false discovery rate of 0.05 in a later analysis.

In total, 500 to 700 healthy bone marrow donors made up the cohort. All cohort members were sampled while nominally healthy, although unrecorded immune exposures were likely present. The donor tested CMV seronegative and was one of the 352 seronegative cohort members. Every donor gave a peripheral blood sample, and the peripheral blood mononuclear cells from that sample were used for TCR beta sequencing. The Qiagen DNeasy Blood Extraction Kit was used to extract genomic DNA from the blood cell samples. Libraries were constructed by the immunoSEQ multiplex PCR assay. For the multiplex PCR, a mixture combining 60 forward primers for TCR Vbeta segments and 13 reverse primers for TCR Jbeta segments was used. The CDR3 region of rearranged TCR beta genes was amplified from genomic DNA by a multiplex PCR assay. The Illumina HiSeq System was used to sequence the amplified TCR beta libraries as 87-base-pair reads. The original pipeline was this. A later analysis counted about 80 million unique TCR beta chains across the 650 to 800 repertoires, and around 9.9 million of these chains were shared by at least two donors. To remove PCR and sequencing errors, raw reads were error-corrected and collapsed into unique sequences using a nearest-neighbor algorithm that merged closely related sequences. CDR3 sequences were aligned to IMGT reference sequences to assign V, D and J gene segments. For a sequence to be retained, a match of at least six nucleotides to both a V gene segment and a J gene segment was required. A rearrangement counted as productive if the CDR3 had no stop codons and remained in frame with V and J, and every other rearrangement counted as non-productive. Following IMGT convention, CDR3 was defined as the stretch from the second conserved V-encoded cysteine to the conserved J-encoded phenylalanine. In an earlier analysis of more than 550 of the donors, sequences lacking an unambiguous match to a single V gene segment were excluded. In an earlier analysis of about 590 of the donors, a V segment was called functional when productive rearrangements were above 56.7%, and segregating when the standard deviation between donors exceeded 5%. To diagnose cytomegalovirus status from the catalog of TCR beta chain sequences, a statistical classification framework was built. In a later analysis, V and J genes were assigned by comparing TCR nucleotide sequences against IMGT/GENE-DB human TR gene sequences. In a later analysis, CDR3 sequences and most-parsimonious VDJ recombination scenarios were assigned using the TCRdist pipeline. In a later analysis, each TCR beta chain was defined by its CDR3 amino acid sequence together with its V-gene family, and reads without a unique V-gene family were excluded. A later analysis removed 600 or so highly shared, low-generation-probability nucleotide sequences to deal with suspected cross-contamination and a sequencing artifact. A later analysis calculated a clonal expansion index for each public chain from normalized within-repertoire ranks of inferred template counts. A later analysis computed generation probabilities with a VDJ recombination model fitted to out-of-frame rearrangements, and checked the results against IGoR. In a later analysis, TCR-TCR, TCR-HLA and TCR-CMV co-occurrence was scored with hypergeometric tests, and a repertoire-size bias correction was applied to TCR pairs. In a later analysis, false discovery rates were estimated by permuting HLA or CMV assignments 20 times. A later analysis grouped co-occurring TCRs with DBSCAN, adding TCRdist sequence similarity when clustering within HLA-allele-positive subsets. Repertoires with fewer than 30,000 or more than 120,000 public chains were left out of co-occurrence clustering, as were about 5 repertoires with anomalous nucleotide sharing. TCRdb carries this immuneACCESS record with in-frame sequences only. Its versions omit some clonotypes, under half of them owing to an unresolved V gene in the studies checked, with the rest unexplained. The DNA was the basis for D and trimming; V, J and clone size are from that table. This sample gives 200,000 to 250,000 clones in total; about 74% of them show up just once. In total, the top ten clones hold 15% to 18% of the sample.

For this clone: This receptor's antigen is unknown. Qualities for individual bases were not recorded, and no much larger clone is one base off.

Trimming removed 6 bases from V and 4 bases from J; the gene matches leave 2 bases unexplained. Including the terminal cysteine and phenylalanine, the CDR3 comprises 12 residues. The sequence is cut down to CDR3 DNA, 36 bases in frame from base 1. CDR1 SGHVS and CDR2 FQNEAQ were looked up in the germline V gene. Sequencing input: PBMCs. This sequence was found in a middle-aged man in good health and CMV-seronegative. The chain links TRBV7-8 with TRBJ2-5, and 7 junctional nucleotides match TRBD2. The DNA reads as follows: TGTGCCAGCAGACCGGGAGGAGAGACCCAGTACTTC. Translated, it reads CASRPGGETQYF.